This TCR beta chain came from a study of CD8+CD57+ T cells in acquired aplastic anemia (dated by TCRdb to the late 2010s). For context, the study as a whole: DNA extracted from sorted CD4+ and CD8+ cells had a mean of roughly 3.3 ug, with a range of roughly 0.18 to 27.4 ug. CD8+CD57+ expansion was defined as a frequency above the mean frequency observed in healthy subjects.

Expansion of CD8+CD57+ cells had been shown by flow cytometry in the patients chosen for sequencing. All patients had severe acquired aplastic anemia diagnosed by International Study of Aplastic Anemia and Agranulocytosis and Camitta criteria. No therapy had been received by the patients at the time of blood sampling. In the study, sorted CD4+ and CD8+ blood T cells from patients with severe aplastic anemia and from healthy subjects underwent deep sequencing of TCR repertoires. Patients were enrolled under clinicaltrials.gov protocols 00001620, 01623167, 00001397, 00071045, 00081523 and 00961064 in the USA. Ficoll-Paque density gradient centrifugation was used to isolate peripheral blood mononuclear cells. Before DNA extraction, CD4+ and CD8+ T cells were sorted by FACS or by magnetic beads. Genomic DNA was used as template for profiling of TCR beta VDJ combinations and CDR3 sequences. An Illumina HiSeq 2000 was used for TCR repertoire sequencing. Per the authors' processing: TRBV/TRBJ rearrangement plots, CDR3 size and DJ length profiles, and Simpson's diversity index were used to evaluate the repertoires. Whichever DNA sequence was most abundant in the deep sequencing data was defined as the immunodominant clone. CDR3 amino acid sequences were screened for sharing across subjects and were compared with published repertoires and the VDJdb database. Using fastp at Q25 and MiXCR, TCRdb reprocessed the public reads and kept productive beta chains. Entries that share a CDR3 protein sequence are merged under the most common genes and DNA. Here the V and J calls rest on TCRdb's processing, not on the authors' analysis. This sample gives 180,000 or so distinct CDR3 sequences in total; roughly half of them show up just once. The ten biggest clones cover about 1.8% of the sample.

Study-wide findings and limitations: Patients and healthy controls showed no significant difference in CD8+ Simpson's diversity (P=0.060). Around 30 CD8+ CDR3 sequences were found in both patients and controls but appeared to be highly expressed in patients and within the immunodominant clones of the patients.

To note about this clonotype: Its antigen has not been determined. Base qualities are not provided; no much larger clone lies one nucleotide away.

Sequencing was performed on sorted CD4+, CD8+, or CD8+CD57+ T cells (not recorded which) from PBMCs. This receptor was obtained from a human donor with aplastic anemia.

The sequence in DNA is TGTGCCACCAGCGCAGAGCCGGGACTAGCCTCCTACAATGAGCAGTTCTTC. This encodes CATSAEPGLASYNEQFF. The chain links TRBV15 with TRBJ2-1, with 9 bases in between that match TRBD2. CDR3 length: 17 amino acids, cysteine to phenylalanine. Left in the record is the CDR3 DNA by itself, 51 bases read in frame from the first base. Trimming accounts for 5 bases at V and 0 bases at J, while the number of junction bases matched to no gene is 8. According to the germline V gene (reference sequence), CDR1 reads LNHNV and CDR2 reads YYDKDF.